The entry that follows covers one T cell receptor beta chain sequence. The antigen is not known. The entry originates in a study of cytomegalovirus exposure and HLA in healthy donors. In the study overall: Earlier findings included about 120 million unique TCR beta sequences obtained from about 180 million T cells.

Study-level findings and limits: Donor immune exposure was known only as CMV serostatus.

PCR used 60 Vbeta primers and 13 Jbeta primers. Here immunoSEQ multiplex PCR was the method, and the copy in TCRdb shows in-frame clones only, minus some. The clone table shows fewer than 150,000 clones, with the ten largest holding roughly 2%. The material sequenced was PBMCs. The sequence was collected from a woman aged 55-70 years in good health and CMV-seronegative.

The CDR3 DNA is TGTGCTCCCTCAAGGGGGGGGTACAATGAGCAGTTCTTC. Translated, it gives CAPSRGGYNEQFF. The chain has TRBV21-1 and TRBJ2-1; the table's D call, TRBD2, has no DNA check behind it. TRBV21-1 is reported as a pseudogene. The CDR3 spans 13 residues.